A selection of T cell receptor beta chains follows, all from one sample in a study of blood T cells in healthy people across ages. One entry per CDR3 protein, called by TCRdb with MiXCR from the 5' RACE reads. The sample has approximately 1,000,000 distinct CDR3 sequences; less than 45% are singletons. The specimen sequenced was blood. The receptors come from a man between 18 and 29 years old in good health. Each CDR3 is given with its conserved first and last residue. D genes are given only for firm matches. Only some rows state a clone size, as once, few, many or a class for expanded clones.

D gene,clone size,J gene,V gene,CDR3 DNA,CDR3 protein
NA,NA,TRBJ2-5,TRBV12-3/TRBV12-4,TGTGCCAGCAGGCGAGAGGAGACCCAGTACTTC,CASRREETQYF
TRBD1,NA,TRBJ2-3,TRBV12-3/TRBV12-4,TGTGCCAGCAGTTTGAGGGGGCACCCCACAGATACGCAGTATTTT,CASSLRGHPTDTQYF
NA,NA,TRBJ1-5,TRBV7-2,TGTGCCAGCAGCGTCCGTCTAAATCAGCCCCAGCATTTT,CASSVRLNQPQHF
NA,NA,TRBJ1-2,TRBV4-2,TGTGCCAGCAGCCGAGGCAGGGAAGACTATGGCTACACCTTC,CASSRGREDYGYTF
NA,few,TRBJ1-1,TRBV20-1,TGCAGTGCTACATTGACAGGCTCGAACACTGAAGCTTTCTTT,CSATLTGSNTEAFF
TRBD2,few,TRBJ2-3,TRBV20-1,TGCAGTGCAACCCGACTAGCGGGCACAGATACGCAGTATTTT,CSATRLAGTDTQYF
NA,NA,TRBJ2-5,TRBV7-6,TGTGCCAGCAGCTCCTACGAAAGGGAGACCCAGTACTTC,CASSSYERETQYF
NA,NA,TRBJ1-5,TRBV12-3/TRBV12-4,TGTGCCAGCAGTTTGTCAGGGGCGCAGCCCCAGCATTTT,CASSLSGAQPQHF
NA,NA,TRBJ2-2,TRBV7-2,TGTGCCAGCATCCTTTTTTCCGGGGAGCTGTTTTTT,CASILFSGELFF
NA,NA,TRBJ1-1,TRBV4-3,TGCGCCAGCAGCCAAGTTGCGGCCTCCAACCGCGAAGCTTTCTTT,CASSQVAASNREAFF
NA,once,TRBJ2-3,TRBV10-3,TGTGCCATCAGTCAGGGTGAGGATACGCAGTATTTT,CAISQGEDTQYF
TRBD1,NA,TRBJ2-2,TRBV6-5,TGTGCCAGCAGTTACGGGCAGGGGGCAGGTACCGGGGAGCTGTTTTTT,CASSYGQGAGTGELFF
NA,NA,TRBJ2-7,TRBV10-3,TGTGCCATCAGTGATACCTCCTACGAGCAGTACTTC,CAISDTSYEQYF
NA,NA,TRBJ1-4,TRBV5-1,TGCGCCAGCAGCTTGTTTTCTCAGGGGTCCACTAATGAAAAACTGTTTTTT,CASSLFSQGSTNEKLFF
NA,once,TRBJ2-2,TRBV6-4,TGTGCCAGCAGACAGGACAGTACCGGGGAGCTGTTTTTT,CASRQDSTGELFF
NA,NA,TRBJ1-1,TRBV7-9,TGTGCCAGCAGCTGCGTGGGAAACACTGAAGCTTTCTTT,CASSCVGNTEAFF
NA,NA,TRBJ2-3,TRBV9,TGTGCCAGCAGCGTAGAGGGGACTGTCACAGATACGCAGTATTTT,CASSVEGTVTDTQYF
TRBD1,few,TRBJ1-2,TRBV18,TGTGCCAGCTCAACAGGAACAGGGGGCGTCTTTGGCTACACCTTC,CASSTGTGGVFGYTF
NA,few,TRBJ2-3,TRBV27,TGTGCCACCATCAGTCGAGATACGCAGTATTTT,CATISRDTQYF
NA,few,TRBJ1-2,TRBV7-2,TGTGCCAGCAGCTTAGAAGCCGGGAACGGCTACACCTTC,CASSLEAGNGYTF
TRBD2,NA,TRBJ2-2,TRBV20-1,TGCAGTGCTAGAGATTCCCGGGGGGGGAACACCGGGGAGCTGTTTTTT,CSARDSRGGNTGELFF
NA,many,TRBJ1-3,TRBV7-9,TGTGCCAGCAGCTCAGGGACGTTTGGAAACACCATATATTTT,CASSSGTFGNTIYF
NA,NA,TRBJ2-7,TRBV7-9,TGTGCCAGCTCGGCAGACCACTACAATGAGCAGTACTTC,CASSADHYNEQYF
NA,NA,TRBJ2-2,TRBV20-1,TGCAGTGCTAGAGGGTCAGGGTGGACCGGGGAGCTGTTTTTT,CSARGSGWTGELFF
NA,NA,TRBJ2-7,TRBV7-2,TGTGCCAGCAGCTTAGATCTAAGCGGGTATAATCGCGAGCAGTACTTC,CASSLDLSGYNREQYF
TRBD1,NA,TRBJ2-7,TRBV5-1,TGCGCCAGCAGCTTGGGACAGGGGGTCGAGCAGTACTTC,CASSLGQGVEQYF
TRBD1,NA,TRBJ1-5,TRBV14,TGTGCCAGCAACCTACGGGGACAGGGGGGGAAAAAAAATCAGCCCCAGCATTTT,CASNLRGQGGKKNQPQHF
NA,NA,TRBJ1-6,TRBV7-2,TGTGCCAGCAGCACGAGACTCGCCCAGGGTTCACCCCTCCACTTT,CASSTRLAQGSPLHF
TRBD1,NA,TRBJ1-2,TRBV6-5,TGTGCCAGCAGTTACAGGACAGGTTATGGCTACACCTTC,CASSYRTGYGYTF
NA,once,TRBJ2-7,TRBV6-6,TGTGCCAGCAGTTACCCTCCGGGTGGGGGCCCCTCCTACGAGCAGTACTTC,CASSYPPGGGPSYEQYF
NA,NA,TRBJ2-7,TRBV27,TGTGCCAGCAGTTTAACAACGGACAGAACCTACGAGCAGTACTTC,CASSLTTDRTYEQYF
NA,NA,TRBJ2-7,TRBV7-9,TGTGCCAGCAGCTCTCCTATCTCCTACGAGCAGTACTTC,CASSSPISYEQYF
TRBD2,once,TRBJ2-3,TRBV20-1,TGCAGTGCTGGAGGGGGTAGAAGCGGGGGCCCGGGAGATACGCAGTATTTT,CSAGGGRSGGPGDTQYF
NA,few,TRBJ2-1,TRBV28,TGTGCCAGCAGTTTATTATTCGGGCAGGGTACCTACAATGAGCAGTTCTTC,CASSLLFGQGTYNEQFF
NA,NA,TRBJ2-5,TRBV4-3,TGCGCCAGCAGCCAAGGCCTAAAAGAGACCCAGTACTTC,CASSQGLKETQYF
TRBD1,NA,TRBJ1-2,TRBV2,TGTGCCACCCGACAGGGGCTGGATTATGGCTACACCTTC,CATRQGLDYGYTF
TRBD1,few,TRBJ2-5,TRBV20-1,TGCAGTGCTAGAGGGACAGGTGGCGAGACCCAGTACTTC,CSARGTGGETQYF
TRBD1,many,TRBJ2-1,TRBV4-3,TGCGCCAGCAGCCAAGATTGGGACAGGGAGCAGTTCTTC,CASSQDWDREQFF
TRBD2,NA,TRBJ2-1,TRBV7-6,TGTGCCAGCAGCTCTATAGGTCGAGGGACTAGCTTCCATGAGCAGTTCTTC,CASSSIGRGTSFHEQFF
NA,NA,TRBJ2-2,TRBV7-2,TGTGCCAGCAGCGCGAGGGACTTTGCCGGGGAGCTGTTTTTT,CASSARDFAGELFF
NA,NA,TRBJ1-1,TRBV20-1,TGCAGTGCTAGAGTTAGTTTAACTGAAGCTTTCTTT,CSARVSLTEAFF
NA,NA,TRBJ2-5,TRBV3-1,TGTGCCAGCAGCCAGGACCGCCTGGGTGTGCAGTACTTC,CASSQDRLGVQYF
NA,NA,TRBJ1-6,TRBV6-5,TGTGCCAGCACGCCAGGGTTCTCCTATAATTCACCCCTCCACTTT,CASTPGFSYNSPLHF
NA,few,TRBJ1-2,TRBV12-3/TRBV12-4,TGTGCCAGCAGCCTTCTAGGACGGGACTATGGCTACACCTTC,CASSLLGRDYGYTF
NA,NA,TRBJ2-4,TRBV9,TGTGCCAGCAGCGTAGTGGATAGGGGACCGCTTAACATTCAGTACTTC,CASSVVDRGPLNIQYF
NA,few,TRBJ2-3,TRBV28,TGTGCCAGCATGCCCCAGGGAATCACAGATACGCAGTATTTT,CASMPQGITDTQYF
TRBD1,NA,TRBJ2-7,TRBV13,TGTGCCAGCAGCCCTGCGGGACAGGGGGCAAACGACGAGCAGTACTTC,CASSPAGQGANDEQYF
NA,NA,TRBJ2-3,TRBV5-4,TGTGCCAGCCGTCTGGGGCGGACCCCTAGCACAGATACGCAGTATTTT,CASRLGRTPSTDTQYF
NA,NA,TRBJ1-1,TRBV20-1,TGCAGTGCACAAGTCCCGGCTCTCCCTGAAGCTTTCTTT,CSAQVPALPEAFF
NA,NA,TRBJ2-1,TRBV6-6,TGTGCCAGCAGTTTACCCGGGACTCGCCCCCTGAGAGAGCAGTTCTTC,CASSLPGTRPLREQFF
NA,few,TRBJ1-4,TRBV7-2,TGTGCCAGCAGCCCCGACGGGTTTAATGAAAAACTGTTTTTT,CASSPDGFNEKLFF
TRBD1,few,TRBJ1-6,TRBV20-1,TGCAGTGCTAGTTGTGGCCGGTGTTGGACAGGGGGCCGTAATTCACCCCTCCACTTT,CSASCGRCWTGGRNSPLHF
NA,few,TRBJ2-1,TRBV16,TGTGCCAGCAGCCAATTTGGGCGGGGTGAGCAGTTCTTC,CASSQFGRGEQFF
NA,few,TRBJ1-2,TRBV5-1,TGCGCCAGCAGCTTGGGGATGAACAATGGCTACACCTTC,CASSLGMNNGYTF
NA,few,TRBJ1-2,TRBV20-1,TGCAGTGCTACCCCAGGTGTAGCCGATTTGGAGTATGGCTACACCTTC,CSATPGVADLEYGYTF
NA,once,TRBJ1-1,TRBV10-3,TGTGCCATCAGTGTGGGGAGGAGGAACGCTGAAGCTTTCTTT,CAISVGRRNAEAFF
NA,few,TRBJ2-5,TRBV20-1,TGCAGTGCTGCCGCCGAGGACGGCCAAGAGACCCAGTACTTC,CSAAAEDGQETQYF
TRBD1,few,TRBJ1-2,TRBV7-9,TGTGCCAGCAGCCTTTACCGGACAGGAACCTATGGCTACACCTTC,CASSLYRTGTYGYTF
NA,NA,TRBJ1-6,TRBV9,TGTGCCAGCAGAAAGGACAGCCCTGGGAATTCACCCCTCCACTTT,CASRKDSPGNSPLHF
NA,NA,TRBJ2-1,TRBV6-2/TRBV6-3,TGTGCCAGCAGTGCCGAACTCGATAGGAATGGGCAGTTCTTC,CASSAELDRNGQFF